The 2 T cell receptor beta chains below come from one sample, sequenced in a study of T-cell reconstitution after alpha-beta-depleted transplantation in children. The TCRbeta library was prepared with unique molecular identifiers. TCRdb analysed the PCR reads with MiXCR anew, one entry per CDR3 protein. This table holds hundreds of thousands of distinct CDR3 sequences, 15% to 20% found once. Here the sequenced sample was PBMCs, mostly from graft donor cells, taken 360 days after TCRalphabeta/CD19-depleted stem cell transplant. Every receptor here comes from a male patient aged 2 to 10 who had a stem cell transplant for acute lymphoblastic leukemia, so the T cells may come from the graft donor.

V usage is TRBV4-1 and J usage is TRBJ2-7, with D possibly being TRBD1 or TRBD2 (5 bases each). This CDR3 is 13 amino acids long. The germline V and J ends were trimmed by 2 bases and 6 bases, with 11 bases remaining between them. The germline gives CDR1 MGHRA, CDR2 YSYEKL. CDR3 region: CASSQYQRGEQYF. For the CDR3, the DNA is TGCGCCAGCAGCCAATATCAGAGGGGCGAGCAGTACTTC.

In this sample, this clonotype turned up many times. The chain joins TRBV10-3 to TRBJ2-3, with no clear D. Trimming left V 3 bases short and J 2 bases short, with 12 bases between. This CDR3 is 15 amino acids long. The germline V gene encodes CDR1 ENHRY and CDR2 SYGVKD. CDR3 sequence (DNA): TGTGCCATCAGTGAAGAGGTTTTGAACACAGATACGCAGTATTTT. Its translation is CAISEEVLNTDTQYF.